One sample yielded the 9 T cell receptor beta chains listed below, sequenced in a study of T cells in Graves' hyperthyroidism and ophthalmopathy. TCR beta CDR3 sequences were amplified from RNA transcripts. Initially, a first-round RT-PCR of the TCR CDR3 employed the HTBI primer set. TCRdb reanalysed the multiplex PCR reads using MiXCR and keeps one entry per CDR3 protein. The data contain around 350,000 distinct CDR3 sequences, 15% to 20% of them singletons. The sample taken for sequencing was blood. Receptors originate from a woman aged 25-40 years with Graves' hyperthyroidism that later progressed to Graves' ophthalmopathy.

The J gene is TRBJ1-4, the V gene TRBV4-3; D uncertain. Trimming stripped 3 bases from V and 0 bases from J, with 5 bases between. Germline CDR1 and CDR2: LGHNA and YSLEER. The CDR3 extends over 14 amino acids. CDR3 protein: CASSHRSTNEKLFF. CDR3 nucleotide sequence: TGCGCCAGCAGCCACAGGTCAACTAATGAAAAACTGTTTTTT.

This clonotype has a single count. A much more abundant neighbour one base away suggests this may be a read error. The CDR3, as DNA: TGTGCCAGCGGTTGGACGGACAGAGCCTACGAGCAGTACTTC. It specifies CASGWTDRAYEQYF. The chain recombines TRBV6-9 with TRBJ2-7, with D possibly being TRBD1 (6 bases). From germline, CDR1 is MNHGY and CDR2 SVAAGI. Trimming left V 8 bases short and J 2 bases short, with 16 bases between. The CDR3 is made up of 14 amino acids.

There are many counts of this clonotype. CDR3 in DNA: TGTGCCAGCAGACCGACAGAGACAGGGCACAATTCACCCCTCCACTTT. Translated, it gives CASRPTETGHNSPLHF. J is TRBJ1-6 and V is TRBV3-1; 7 bases line up with TRBD1. The CDR3 runs to 16 residues. With V trimmed by 6 bases and J by 7 bases, 12 bases remained unmatched. CDR1 is LGHDT and CDR2 is YNNKEL in the germline V gene (reference sequence).

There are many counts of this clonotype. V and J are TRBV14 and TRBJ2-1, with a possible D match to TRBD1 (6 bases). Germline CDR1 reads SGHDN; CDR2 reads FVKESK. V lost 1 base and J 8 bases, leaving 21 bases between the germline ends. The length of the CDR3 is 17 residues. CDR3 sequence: CASSQARGQNLRDEQFF. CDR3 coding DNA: TGTGCCAGCAGCCAAGCCAGGGGCCAAAACTTACGCGATGAGCAGTTCTTC.

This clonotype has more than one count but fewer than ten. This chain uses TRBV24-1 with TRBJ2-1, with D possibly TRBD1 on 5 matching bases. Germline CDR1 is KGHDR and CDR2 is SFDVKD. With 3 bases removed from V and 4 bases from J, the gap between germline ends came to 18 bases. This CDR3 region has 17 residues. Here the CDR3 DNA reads TGTGCCACCAGTGATCCCCAAGGGGCGAAGCCATACAATGAGCAGTTCTTC. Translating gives CATSDPQGAKPYNEQFF.

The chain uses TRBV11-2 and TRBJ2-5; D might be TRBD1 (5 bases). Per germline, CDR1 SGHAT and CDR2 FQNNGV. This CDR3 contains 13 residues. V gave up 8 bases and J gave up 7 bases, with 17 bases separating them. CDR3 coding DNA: TGTGCCAGCGGCTCAATAACGACAGTGACCCAGTACTTC. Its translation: CASGSITTVTQYF.

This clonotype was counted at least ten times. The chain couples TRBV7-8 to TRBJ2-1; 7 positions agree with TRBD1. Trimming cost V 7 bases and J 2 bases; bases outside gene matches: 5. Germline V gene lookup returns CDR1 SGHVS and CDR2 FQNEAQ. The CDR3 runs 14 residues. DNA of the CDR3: TGTGCCAGCATTCCAGGGGGAACCTACAATGAGCAGTTCTTC. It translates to CASIPGGTYNEQFF.

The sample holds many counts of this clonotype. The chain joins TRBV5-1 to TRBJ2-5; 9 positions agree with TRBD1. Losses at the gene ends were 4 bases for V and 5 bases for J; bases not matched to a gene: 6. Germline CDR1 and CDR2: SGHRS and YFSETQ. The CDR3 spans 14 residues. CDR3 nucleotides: TGCGCCAGCAGCCCAGGGACAGGGAGGGAGACCCAGTACTTC. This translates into CASSPGTGRETQYF.

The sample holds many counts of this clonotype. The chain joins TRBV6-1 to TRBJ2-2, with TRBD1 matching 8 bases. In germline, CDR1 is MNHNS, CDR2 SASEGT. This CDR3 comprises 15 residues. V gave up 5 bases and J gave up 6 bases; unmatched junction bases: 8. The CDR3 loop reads CASSSDRVSSGELFF. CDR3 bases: TGTGCCAGCAGTTCGGACAGGGTTTCGTCCGGGGAGCTGTTTTTT.